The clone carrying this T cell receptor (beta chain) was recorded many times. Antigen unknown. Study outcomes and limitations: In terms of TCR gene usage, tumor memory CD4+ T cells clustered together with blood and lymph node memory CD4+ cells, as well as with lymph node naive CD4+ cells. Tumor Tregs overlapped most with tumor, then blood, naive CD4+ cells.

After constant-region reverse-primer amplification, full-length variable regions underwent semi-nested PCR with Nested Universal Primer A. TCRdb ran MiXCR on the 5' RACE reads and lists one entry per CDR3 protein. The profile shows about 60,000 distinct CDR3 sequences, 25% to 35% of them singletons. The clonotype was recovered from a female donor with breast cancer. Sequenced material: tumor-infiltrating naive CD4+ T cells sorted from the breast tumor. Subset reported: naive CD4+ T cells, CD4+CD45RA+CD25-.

As DNA, the CDR3 is TGTGCCAGCAGTTTCCAGGCTGGAAACACCATATATTTT. Protein sequence: CASSFQAGNTIYF. V is TRBV12-3 or TRBV12-4 and J is TRBJ1-3; D is uncertain. The ends were cut back, 3 bases at V and 2 bases at J, with 5 bases in the middle. This CDR3 comprises 13 residues.